Listed below are T cell receptor beta chains from one sample, sequenced in a study of blood T cell repertoires in COVID-19. Profiling relied on immunoSEQ multiplex PCR, and the TCRdb table lists in-frame clones only, not all of them. The sample lists some 360,000 clones, about 92% occurring once. Sequenced input: peripheral blood. Every receptor here comes from a woman aged 60-75 years with COVID-19, enrolled during active disease. Both conserved end residues are trimmed from each CDR3. Each record gives: V gene, CDR3 protein.

TRBV12-3/TRBV12-4 ASSLERLRTLH
TRBV28 ASNGGGYFSGNTIY
TRBV28 ASSTSRGGYT
TRBV15 ATSSRNSPLH
TRBV9 ASSVAPTLASGEETQY
TRBV5-5 ASTGGARRGYGYT
TRBV6-5 ASSMDNRSNQPQH
TRBV4-2 ASSQEGRGISGANILT
TRBV28 ASRLQANEKLF
TRBV19 ASSMDLRAF
TRBV15 ATSGGGVAADTQY
TRBV5-1 ASSEGGGVTEAF
TRBV2 ASTQRDTHQPQH
TRBV5-1 ASSPRPGVVNTEAF
TRBV30 AWSVGAKDTDTQY
TRBV7-9 ASSLGNQKNYGYT
TRBV3-1/TRBV3-2 ASRPGDRVNTEAF
TRBV19 ASSWGTETDTQY
TRBV5-1 ASSVRDRRFGDTQY
TRBV5-1 ASSLGNFAGLLYEQY
TRBV6-5 ASRGRGWSEQF
TRBV28 ASSGGRANQPQH
TRBV4-1 ASSLGPGQANYGYT
TRBV19 ASSPGGQGEQY
TRBV2 ATPTGILSGGYT
TRBV5-8 ASSLAGTGGSYEQY
TRBV19 ASRTGGNQPQH
TRBV28 ASIAGRTRRTQY
TRBV6-1 ASSEGQGADQPQH
TRBV6-1 ASSETGGSGYT
TRBV3-1/TRBV3-2 ASSQDPGIRGYGYT
TRBV7-8 ASSTWTGGLTEAF
TRBV3-1/TRBV3-2 ASSQGLAGGGELF
TRBV29-1 SVEGERNTEAF
TRBV5-1 ASSYSQQGTEAF
TRBV4-1 ASSHPPGTSGYNEQF
TRBV9 ASSSFSGGPYNEQF
TRBV18 ASSPGTVGNTIY
TRBV28 ASSLTSQPQH
TRBV2 ASSGRTGGGTGELF
TRBV19 ASSLGQGNQPQH
TRBV2 ASRDRARRTDTQY
TRBV6-5 ASSSPGQGRTGELF
TRBV11-2 ASSFGTAYEQY
TRBV10-3 AISAGQGNSYGYT
TRBV29-1 SVEDLTSGGRY
TRBV6-5 ASSYSSGQETQY
TRBV5-4 ASSLATGGNTEAF
TRBV5-4 ASSLDRQSYNEQF
TRBV2 ASWRGMNTEAF